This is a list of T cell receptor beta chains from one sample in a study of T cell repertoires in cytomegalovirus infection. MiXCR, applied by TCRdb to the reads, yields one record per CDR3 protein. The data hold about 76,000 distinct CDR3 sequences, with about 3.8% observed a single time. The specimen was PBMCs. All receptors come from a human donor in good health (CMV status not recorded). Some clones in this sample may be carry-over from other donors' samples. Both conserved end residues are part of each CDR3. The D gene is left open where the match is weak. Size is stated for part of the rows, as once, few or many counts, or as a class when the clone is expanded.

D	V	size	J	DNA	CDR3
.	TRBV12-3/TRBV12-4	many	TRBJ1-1	TGTGCCAGCAGTACCGTATACAGTGAAGCTTTCTTT	CASSTVYSEAFF
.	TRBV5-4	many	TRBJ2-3	TGTGCCAGCAGCCGTGTGGAGGGCCTGGGTACGCAGTATTTT	CASSRVEGLGTQYF
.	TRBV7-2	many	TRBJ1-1	TGTGCCAGCAGCCCCCAGACAGAATGGAACACTGAAGCTTTCTTT	CASSPQTEWNTEAFF
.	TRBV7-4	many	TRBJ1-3	TGTGCCAGCAGCTTACTACAGTCTGGAAACACCATATATTTT	CASSLLQSGNTIYF
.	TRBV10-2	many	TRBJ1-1	TGCGCCAGCAGTGAGTTGGCGGGGTTGGGGACTGAAGCTTTCTTT	CASSELAGLGTEAFF
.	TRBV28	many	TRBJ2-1	TGTGCCAGCAGTTTCCCAGCTTGGAGGGCGGTCCCCCCGCATTGTGAGCAGTTCTTC	CASSFPAWRAVPPHCEQFF
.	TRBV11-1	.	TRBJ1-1	TGTGCCAGCAGCTCCCGGGCGTTCGGTGAAGCTTTCTTT	CASSSRAFGEAFF
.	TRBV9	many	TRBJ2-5	TGTGCCAGCAGCGTCCCCGTTGGGACCCAGTACTTC	CASSVPVGTQYF
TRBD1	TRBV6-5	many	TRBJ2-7	TGTGCCAGCAGTTACGTAGCGACAGGGTACGAGCAGTACTTC	CASSYVATGYEQYF
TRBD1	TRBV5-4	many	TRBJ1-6	TGTGCCAGCAGCTGGGACAGGAGCTCCTATAATTCACCCCTCCACTTT	CASSWDRSSYNSPLHF
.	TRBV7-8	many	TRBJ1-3	TGTGCCAGCAGCATAAGAACAGGGATCTCTGGAAACACCATATATTTT	CASSIRTGISGNTIYF
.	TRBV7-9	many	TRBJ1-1	TGTGCCAGCAGCCCCCTCGGGGGAGAAGCTTTCTTT	CASSPLGGEAFF
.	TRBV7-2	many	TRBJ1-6	TGTGCCAGCAGCCTCACCTACAGGGCGAGGGGTTCACCCCTCCACTTT	CASSLTYRARGSPLHF
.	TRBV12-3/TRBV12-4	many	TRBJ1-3	TGTGCCAGCAGTTTGGGGTACCCTTGGAACACCATATATTTT	CASSLGYPWNTIYF
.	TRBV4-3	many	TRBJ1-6	TGCGCCAGCAGCCAAGATGCAGGGGCGATTTCACCCCTCCACTTT	CASSQDAGAISPLHF
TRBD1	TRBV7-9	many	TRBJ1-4	TGTGCCAGCAGCTTAGCTCTGACAGGGGCCTTTGAAAAACTGTTTTTT	CASSLALTGAFEKLFF
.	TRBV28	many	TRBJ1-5	TGTGCCAGCAGTCCTTGGTCGCAGCCCCAGCATTTT	CASSPWSQPQHF
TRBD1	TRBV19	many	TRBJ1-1	TGTGCCAGTACCTTCGGACAGGCTTATGAAGCTTTCTTT	CASTFGQAYEAFF
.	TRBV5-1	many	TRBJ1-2	TGCGCCAGCAGCTTGAGGCAGGGCTATGGCTACACCTTC	CASSLRQGYGYTF
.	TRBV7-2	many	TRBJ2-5	TGTGCCAGCAGCCCCCAGCGGGTTGTCCAAGAGACCCAGTACTTC	CASSPQRVVQETQYF
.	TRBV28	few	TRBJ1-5	TGTGCCAGCAGTTTAGGTTCAGGGAGGTCCAATCAGCCCCAGCATTTT	CASSLGSGRSNQPQHF
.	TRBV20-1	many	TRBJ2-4	TGCAGTGCTAGCGGGGTGACCAAAAACATTCAGTACTTC	CSASGVTKNIQYF
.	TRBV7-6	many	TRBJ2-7	TGTGCCAGCAGCCCCGGGGGCGGGAGCAGGTCCTACGAGCAGTACTTC	CASSPGGGSRSYEQYF
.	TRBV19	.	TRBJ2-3	TGTTCCAGTAGTACGCTGACGGACACAGATACGCAGTATTTT	CSSSTLTDTDTQYF
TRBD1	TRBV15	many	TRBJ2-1	TGTGCCACCAGCACCCGCAATGGGACAGGCATAAATGAGCAGTTCTTC	CATSTRNGTGINEQFF
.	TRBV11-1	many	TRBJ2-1	TGTGCCAGCAGCGGCTATGAGCAGTTCTTC	CASSGYEQFF
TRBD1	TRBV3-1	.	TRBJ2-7	TGTGCCAGCAGCGAGAGGGGACAGGGAACCGGCGAGCAGTACTTC	CASSERGQGTGEQYF
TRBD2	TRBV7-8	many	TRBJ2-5	TGTGCCAGCAGCTTAGCGTTGCTAGCGGGGGCCACCCAGTACTTC	CASSLALLAGATQYF
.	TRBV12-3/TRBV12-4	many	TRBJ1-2	TGTGCCAGCAGTTTAGCGCCAGAACTTAACTATGGCTACACCTTC	CASSLAPELNYGYTF
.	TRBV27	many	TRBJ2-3	TGTGCCAGCACCACTCAGACTAGCACAGATACGCAGTATTTT	CASTTQTSTDTQYF
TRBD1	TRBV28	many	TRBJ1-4	TGTGCCAGCAGCCAGCAACCCGGGACAGGGGGTGAAAAACTGTTTTTT	CASSQQPGTGGEKLFF
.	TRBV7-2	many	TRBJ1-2	TGTGCCAGCAGCCCTAGAGGCAGGGCGGTACATGGCTACACCTTC	CASSPRGRAVHGYTF
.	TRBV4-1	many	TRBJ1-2	TGCGCCAGCAGCCCCCTGGGCCTAGGGAACTCCTATGGCTACACCTTC	CASSPLGLGNSYGYTF
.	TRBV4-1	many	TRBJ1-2	TGCGCCAGCAGCCAACCCGGGACACGTTATGGCTACACCTTC	CASSQPGTRYGYTF
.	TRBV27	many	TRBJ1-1	TGTGCCAGCAGTTGGAATGGCGCGAACACTGAAGCTTTCTTT	CASSWNGANTEAFF
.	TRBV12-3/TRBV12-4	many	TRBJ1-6	TGTGCCAGCAGCCGAGGACAGCTCTATAATTCACCCCTCCACTTT	CASSRGQLYNSPLHF
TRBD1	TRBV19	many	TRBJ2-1	TGTGCCAGTAGAGGACAGGGGGTCAACAATGAGCAGTTCTTC	CASRGQGVNNEQFF
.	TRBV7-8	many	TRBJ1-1	TGTGCCAGCAGCTCCGGGGGGTTAAGGCACACTGAAGCTTTCTTT	CASSSGGLRHTEAFF
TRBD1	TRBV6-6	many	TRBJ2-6	TGTGCCAGCAGTTCGACAGGGTTCTCTGGGGCCAACGTCCTGACTTTC	CASSSTGFSGANVLTF
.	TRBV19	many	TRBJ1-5	TGTGCCAGTAGTATAAGGGAAAGGCAGCCCCAGCATTTT	CASSIRERQPQHF
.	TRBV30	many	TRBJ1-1	TGTGCCTGGAGTGTTAGGGCGGGCCCCCGTACTGAAGCTTTCTTT	CAWSVRAGPRTEAFF
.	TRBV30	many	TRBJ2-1	TGTGCCTGGAGTGTAGACAGACCGAGCTCCTACAATGAGCAGTTCTTC	CAWSVDRPSSYNEQFF
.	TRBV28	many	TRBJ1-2	TGTGCCAGCAGCCGGCCGGGCGGGATTAACTATGGCTACACCTTC	CASSRPGGINYGYTF
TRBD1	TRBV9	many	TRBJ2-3	TGTGCCAGCAGCGAGGGGACAGGAAGCACAGATACGCAGTATTTT	CASSEGTGSTDTQYF
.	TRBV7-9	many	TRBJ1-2	TGTGCCAGCAGCTTCGGACAGTATGGCTACACCTTC	CASSFGQYGYTF